These T cell receptor beta chains were read from a single sample in a study of preoperative IRX-2 immunotherapy in early breast cancer. Repertoires were generated with immunoSEQ multiplex PCR, while TCRdb's copy carries only in-frame clones and drops some. The sample consists of about 3,700 clones, around 69% of them appearing once. Specimen: tumor tissue, collected after IRX-2 immunotherapy. The receptors stem from a human donor with breast cancer. The CDR3 runs from the conserved cysteine through the conserved F or W. Fields, in order: clone size, V gene, J gene, D gene, CDR3 protein, CDR3 DNA. A D gene is named only where the DNA matches it firmly. A clone size is listed for some rows: how often the clone was seen (once, few, many), or a class if it is expanded.

abundance: .
v_gene: TRBV11-3
j_gene: TRBJ2-3
d_gene: TRBD2
CDR3aa: CASSFKREGSTDTQYF
CDR3nt: TGTGCCAGCAGCTTCAAGCGGGAGGGTAGCACAGATACGCAGTATTTT

abundance: .
v_gene: TRBV11-3
j_gene: TRBJ2-2
d_gene: TRBD2
CDR3aa: CASSLIGLAYTGELFF
CDR3nt: TGTGCCAGCAGCTTAATAGGACTAGCGTACACCGGGGAGCTGTTTTTT

abundance: .
v_gene: TRBV5-1
j_gene: TRBJ2-1
d_gene: TRBD1
CDR3aa: CASSISGTGGNEQFF
CDR3nt: TGCGCCAGCAGCATCTCAGGGACAGGGGGCAATGAGCAGTTCTTC

abundance: large
v_gene: TRBV6-8
j_gene: TRBJ1-5
d_gene: TRBD1
CDR3aa: CASSESQGWNQPQHF
CDR3nt: TGTGCCAGCAGTGAGTCACAGGGGTGGAATCAGCCCCAGCATTTT

abundance: few
v_gene: TRBV6-8
j_gene: TRBJ2-2
d_gene: TRBD1
CDR3aa: CASSPSNRGLVTGELFF
CDR3nt: TGTGCCAGCAGCCCCTCAAACAGGGGGCTAGTCACCGGGGAGCTGTTTTTT

abundance: .
v_gene: TRBV19
j_gene: TRBJ1-1
d_gene: .
CDR3aa: CASSINRNTEAFF
CDR3nt: TGTGCCAGTAGTATAAACAGGAACACTGAAGCTTTCTTT

abundance: once
v_gene: TRBV18
j_gene: TRBJ2-7
d_gene: TRBD2
CDR3aa: CASSPRQAVAGGGEQYF
CDR3nt: TGTGCCAGCTCACCGAGACAGGCTGTTGCGGGAGGAGGCGAGCAGTACTTC

abundance: .
v_gene: TRBV12-5
j_gene: TRBJ2-2
d_gene: TRBD2
CDR3aa: CASGTSRNTGELFF
CDR3nt: TGTGCCAGCGGGACTAGTAGGAACACCGGGGAGCTGTTTTTT

abundance: .
v_gene: TRBV11-3
j_gene: TRBJ2-7
d_gene: TRBD2
CDR3aa: CASSLVTSGSREQYF
CDR3nt: TGTGCCAGCAGCTTAGTGACTAGCGGGAGTAGAGAGCAGTACTTC

abundance: .
v_gene: TRBV6-8
j_gene: TRBJ1-1
d_gene: .
CDR3aa: CASSDRPNTEAFF
CDR3nt: TGTGCCAGCAGCGACAGACCGAACACTGAAGCTTTCTTT

abundance: .
v_gene: TRBV6-8
j_gene: TRBJ1-1
d_gene: .
CDR3aa: CASGRTNTEAFF
CDR3nt: TGTGCCAGCGGACGGACGAACACTGAAGCTTTCTTT

abundance: .
v_gene: TRBV19
j_gene: TRBJ2-6
d_gene: .
CDR3aa: CASRGGEAGANVLTF
CDR3nt: TGTGCCAGTAGAGGAGGGGAGGCAGGGGCCAACGTCCTGACTTTC

abundance: .
v_gene: TRBV19
j_gene: TRBJ1-2
d_gene: .
CDR3aa: CASSITRGQMGYTF
CDR3nt: TGTGCCAGTAGTATTACTCGGGGGCAGATGGGCTACACCTTC

abundance: .
v_gene: TRBV6-9
j_gene: TRBJ1-5
d_gene: .
CDR3aa: CASSYRRGNQPQHF
CDR3nt: TGTGCCAGCAGTTATCGCAGGGGCAATCAGCCCCAGCATTTT

abundance: .
v_gene: TRBV19
j_gene: TRBJ1-5
d_gene: .
CDR3aa: CASSQSAVSSNQPQHF
CDR3nt: TGTGCCAGTAGTCAAAGTGCGGTCTCTAGCAATCAGCCCCAGCATTTT

abundance: few
v_gene: TRBV19
j_gene: TRBJ2-5
d_gene: TRBD1
CDR3aa: CASKATGVVSETQYF
CDR3nt: TGTGCCAGTAAGGCGACAGGGGTGGTGAGTGAGACCCAGTACTTC

abundance: large
v_gene: TRBV6-8
j_gene: TRBJ2-2
d_gene: .
CDR3aa: CASSYSFVGTGELFF
CDR3nt: TGTGCCAGCAGTTACTCGTTTGTCGGAACCGGGGAGCTGTTTTTT

abundance: .
v_gene: TRBV7-7
j_gene: TRBJ2-7
d_gene: TRBD1
CDR3aa: CASSFPGQGSYEQYF
CDR3nt: TGTGCCAGCAGCTTCCCAGGACAGGGTTCCTACGAGCAGTACTTC

abundance: few
v_gene: TRBV5-1
j_gene: TRBJ1-1
d_gene: .
CDR3aa: CASSLGSELNTEAFF
CDR3nt: TGCGCCAGCAGCTTGGGGTCAGAGTTGAACACTGAAGCTTTCTTT

abundance: .
v_gene: TRBV28
j_gene: TRBJ2-1
d_gene: TRBD2
CDR3aa: CASNRRLAGRPAEQFF
CDR3nt: TGTGCCAGCAATCGGAGACTAGCGGGCAGACCTGCTGAGCAGTTCTTC

abundance: .
v_gene: TRBV28
j_gene: TRBJ1-5
d_gene: .
CDR3aa: CASSFRSANSNQPQHF
CDR3nt: TGTGCCAGCAGTTTTAGATCAGCTAATAGCAATCAGCCCCAGCATTTT

abundance: .
v_gene: TRBV28
j_gene: TRBJ2-3
d_gene: TRBD2
CDR3aa: CASSLGLAGVDTQYF
CDR3nt: TGTGCCAGCAGTTTGGGGCTAGCGGGAGTAGATACGCAGTATTTT